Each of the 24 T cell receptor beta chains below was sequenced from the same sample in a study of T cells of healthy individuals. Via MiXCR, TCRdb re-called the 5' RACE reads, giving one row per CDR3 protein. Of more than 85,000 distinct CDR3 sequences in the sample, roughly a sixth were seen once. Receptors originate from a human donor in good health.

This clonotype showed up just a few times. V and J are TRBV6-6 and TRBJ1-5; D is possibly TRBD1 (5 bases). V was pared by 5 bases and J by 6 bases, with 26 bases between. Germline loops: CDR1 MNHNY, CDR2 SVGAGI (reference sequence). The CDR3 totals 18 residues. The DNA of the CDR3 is TGTGCCAGCAGTGAACAAGGTGCAGGGTTAGGTGGAAGTCAGCCCCAGCATTTT. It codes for CASSEQGAGLGGSQPQHF.

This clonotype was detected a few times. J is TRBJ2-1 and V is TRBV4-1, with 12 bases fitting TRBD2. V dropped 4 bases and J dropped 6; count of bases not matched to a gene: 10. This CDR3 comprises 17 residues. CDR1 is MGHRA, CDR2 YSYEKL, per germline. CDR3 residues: CASSRGGLAGLGNEQFF. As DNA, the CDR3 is TGCGCCAGCAGCCGCGGGGGACTAGCGGGTTTGGGCAATGAGCAGTTCTTC.

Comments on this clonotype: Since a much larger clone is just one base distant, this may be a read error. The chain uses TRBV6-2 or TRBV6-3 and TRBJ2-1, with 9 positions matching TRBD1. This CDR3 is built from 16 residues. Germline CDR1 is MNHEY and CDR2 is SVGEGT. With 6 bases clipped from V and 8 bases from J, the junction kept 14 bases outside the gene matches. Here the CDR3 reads CASSRDRGDWYDEQFF. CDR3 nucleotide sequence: TGTGCCAGCAGCCGAGACAGGGGGGATTGGTACGATGAGCAGTTCTTC.

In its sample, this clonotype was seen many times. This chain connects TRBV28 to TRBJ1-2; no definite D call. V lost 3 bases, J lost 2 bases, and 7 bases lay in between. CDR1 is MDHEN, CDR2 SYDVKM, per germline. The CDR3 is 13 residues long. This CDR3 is CASSFGRNYGYTF. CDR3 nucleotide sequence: TGTGCCAGCAGTTTCGGGCGGAACTATGGCTACACCTTC.

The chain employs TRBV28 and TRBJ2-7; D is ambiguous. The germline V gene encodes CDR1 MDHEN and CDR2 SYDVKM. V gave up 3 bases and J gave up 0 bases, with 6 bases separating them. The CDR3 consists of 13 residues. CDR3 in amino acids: CASSFSTSYEQYF. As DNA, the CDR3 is TGTGCCAGCAGTTTCTCGACCTCCTACGAGCAGTACTTC.

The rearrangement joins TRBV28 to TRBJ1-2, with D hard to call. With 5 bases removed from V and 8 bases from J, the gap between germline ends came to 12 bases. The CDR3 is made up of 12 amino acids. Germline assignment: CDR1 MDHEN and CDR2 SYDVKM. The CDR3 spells CASSPDPGGYTF. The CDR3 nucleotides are TGTGCCAGCAGTCCCGACCCGGGGGGCTACACCTTC.

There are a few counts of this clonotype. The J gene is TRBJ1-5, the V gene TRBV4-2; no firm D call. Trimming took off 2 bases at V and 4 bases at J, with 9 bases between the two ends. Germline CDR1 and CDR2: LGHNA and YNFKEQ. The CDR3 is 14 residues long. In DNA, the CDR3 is TGTGCCAGCAGCCAAAGCGCAATGAATCAGCCCCAGCATTTT. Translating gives CASSQSAMNQPQHF.

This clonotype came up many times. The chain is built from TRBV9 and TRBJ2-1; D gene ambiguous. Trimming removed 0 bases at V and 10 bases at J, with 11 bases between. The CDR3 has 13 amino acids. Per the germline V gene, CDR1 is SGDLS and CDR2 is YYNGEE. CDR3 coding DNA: TGTGCCAGCAGCGTAGTTGGGCAGGTCGAGCAGTTCTTC. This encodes CASSVVGQVEQFF.

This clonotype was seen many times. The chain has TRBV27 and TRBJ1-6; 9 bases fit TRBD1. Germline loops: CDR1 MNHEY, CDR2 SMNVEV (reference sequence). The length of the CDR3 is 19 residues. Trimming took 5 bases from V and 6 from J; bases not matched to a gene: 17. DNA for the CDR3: TGTGCCAGCAGTGCTGGCCCCCTTAGAAGGGACAGGGTTAATTCACCCCTCCACTTT. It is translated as CASSAGPLRRDRVNSPLHF.

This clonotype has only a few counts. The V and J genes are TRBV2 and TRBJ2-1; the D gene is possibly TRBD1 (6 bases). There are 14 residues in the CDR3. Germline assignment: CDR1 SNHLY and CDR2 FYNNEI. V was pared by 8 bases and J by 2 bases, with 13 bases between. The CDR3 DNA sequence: TGTGCCAGCGGGGGCCCTAGGGCCTACAATGAGCAGTTCTTC. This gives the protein CASGGPRAYNEQFF.

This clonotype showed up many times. In DNA, the CDR3 is TGTGCCAGCAGTGACACAACTAATGAAAAACTGTTTTTT. Protein product: CASSDTTNEKLFF. J is TRBJ1-4 and V is TRBV25-1; D gene ambiguous. The germline V and J ends were trimmed by 3 bases and 0 bases, with 2 bases remaining between them. Germline values: CDR1 MGHDK, CDR2 SYGVNS. This CDR3 is 13 amino acids long.

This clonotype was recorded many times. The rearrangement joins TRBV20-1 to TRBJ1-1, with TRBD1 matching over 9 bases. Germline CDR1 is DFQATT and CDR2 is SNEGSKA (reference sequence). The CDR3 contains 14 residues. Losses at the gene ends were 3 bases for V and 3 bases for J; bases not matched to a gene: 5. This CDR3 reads CSARGQGIYTEAFF. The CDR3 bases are TGCAGTGCTAGGGGACAGGGTATCTACACTGAAGCTTTCTTT.

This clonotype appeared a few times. CDR3 bases: TGTGCCAGCCTGACAAGGGGAGGTGGCGGGGAGCTGTTTTTT. It codes for CASLTRGGGGELFF. The rearrangement joins TRBV6-2 or TRBV6-3 to TRBJ2-2, with a weak D call TRBD2 (6 bases). Trimming removed 8 bases at V and 7 bases at J, with 17 bases between. Germline V CDR1 and CDR2: MNHEY, SVGEGT. The length of the CDR3 is 14 residues.

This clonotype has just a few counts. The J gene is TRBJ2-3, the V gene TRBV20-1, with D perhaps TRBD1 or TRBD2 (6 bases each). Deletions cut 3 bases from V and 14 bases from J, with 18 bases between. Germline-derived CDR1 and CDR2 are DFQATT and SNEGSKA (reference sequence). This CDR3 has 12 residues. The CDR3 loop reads CSASASGAHTYF. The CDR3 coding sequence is TGCAGTGCTAGTGCTTCGGGGGCCCACACGTATTTT.

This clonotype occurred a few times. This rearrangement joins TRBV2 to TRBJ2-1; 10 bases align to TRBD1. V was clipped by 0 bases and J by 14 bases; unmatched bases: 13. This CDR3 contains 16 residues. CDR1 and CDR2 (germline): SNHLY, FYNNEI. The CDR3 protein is CASSEARETGGVGEFF. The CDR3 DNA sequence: TGTGCCAGCAGTGAAGCGCGTGAGACAGGGGGCGTTGGGGAGTTCTTC.

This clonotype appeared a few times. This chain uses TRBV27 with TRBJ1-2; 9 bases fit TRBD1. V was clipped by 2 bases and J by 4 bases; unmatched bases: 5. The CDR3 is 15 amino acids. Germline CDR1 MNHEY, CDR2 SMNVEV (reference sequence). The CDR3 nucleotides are TGTGCCAGCAGTTTAACGGGACAGGGTCGCTATGGCTACACCTTC. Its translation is CASSLTGQGRYGYTF.

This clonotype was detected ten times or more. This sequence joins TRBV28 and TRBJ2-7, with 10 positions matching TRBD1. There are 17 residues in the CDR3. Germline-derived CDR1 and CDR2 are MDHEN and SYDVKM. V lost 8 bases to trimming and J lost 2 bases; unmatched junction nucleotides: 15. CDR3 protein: CASGSWTGGTSTYEQYF. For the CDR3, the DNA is TGTGCCAGCGGCTCCTGGACAGGGGGGACTAGTACCTACGAGCAGTACTTC.

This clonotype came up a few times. The DNA for the CDR3 is TGCAGTGCTAGAGATCCCCTAGCGGGAGGGGATACGCAGTATTTT. It yields the protein CSARDPLAGGDTQYF. The chain carries TRBV20-1 and TRBJ2-3; 12 positions agree with TRBD2. The CDR3 has 15 residues. Germline lookup yields CDR1 DFQATT and CDR2 SNEGSKA (reference sequence). Trimming removed 0 bases from V and 6 bases from J; junction bases left unmatched: 4.

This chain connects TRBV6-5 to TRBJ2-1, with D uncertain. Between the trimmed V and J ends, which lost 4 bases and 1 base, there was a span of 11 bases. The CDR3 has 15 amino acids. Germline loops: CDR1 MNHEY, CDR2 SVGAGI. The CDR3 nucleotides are TGTGCCAGCAGTTCGACCGTTGATTCCTACAATGAGCAGTTCTTC. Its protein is CASSSTVDSYNEQFF.

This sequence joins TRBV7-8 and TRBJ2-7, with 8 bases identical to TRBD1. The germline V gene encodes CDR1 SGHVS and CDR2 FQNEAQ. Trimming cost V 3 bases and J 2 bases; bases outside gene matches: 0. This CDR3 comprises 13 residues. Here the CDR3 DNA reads TGTGCCAGCAGCTTCAGGGGGCCCTACGAGCAGTACTTC. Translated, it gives CASSFRGPYEQYF.

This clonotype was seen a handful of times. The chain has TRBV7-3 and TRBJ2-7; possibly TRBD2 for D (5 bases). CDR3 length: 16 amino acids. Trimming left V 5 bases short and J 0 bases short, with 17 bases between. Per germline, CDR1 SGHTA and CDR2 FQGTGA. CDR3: CASSPPLASPSYEQYF. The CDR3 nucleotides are TGTGCCAGCAGCCCCCCATTAGCGTCTCCCTCCTACGAGCAGTACTTC. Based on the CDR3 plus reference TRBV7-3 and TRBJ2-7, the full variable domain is GAGVSQTPSNKVTEKGKYVELRCDPISGHTALYWYRQSLGQGPEFLIYFQGTGAADDSGLPNDRFFAVRPEGSVSTLKIQRTERGDSAVYLCASSPPLASPSYEQYFGPGTRLTVT.

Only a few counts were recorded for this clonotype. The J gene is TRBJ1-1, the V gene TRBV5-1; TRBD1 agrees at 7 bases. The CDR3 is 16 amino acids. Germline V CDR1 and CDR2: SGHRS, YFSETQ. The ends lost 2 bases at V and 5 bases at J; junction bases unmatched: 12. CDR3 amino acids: CASSFAEDRVGTEAFF. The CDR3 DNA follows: TGCGCCAGCAGCTTCGCCGAAGACAGGGTTGGGACTGAAGCTTTCTTT. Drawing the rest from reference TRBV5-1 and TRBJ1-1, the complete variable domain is KAGVTQTPRYLIKTRGQQVTLSCSPISGHRSVSWYQQTPGQGLQFLFEYFSETQRNKGNFPGRFSGRQFSNSRSEMNVSTLELGDSALYLCASSFAEDRVGTEAFFGQGTRLTVV.

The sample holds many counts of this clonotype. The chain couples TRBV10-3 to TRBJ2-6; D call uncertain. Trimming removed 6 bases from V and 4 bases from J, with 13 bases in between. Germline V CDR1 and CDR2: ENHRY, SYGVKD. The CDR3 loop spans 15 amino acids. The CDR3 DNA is TGTGCCATCAGAGCATTACCTTCCGGGGCCAACGTCCTGACTTTC. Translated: CAIRALPSGANVLTF.

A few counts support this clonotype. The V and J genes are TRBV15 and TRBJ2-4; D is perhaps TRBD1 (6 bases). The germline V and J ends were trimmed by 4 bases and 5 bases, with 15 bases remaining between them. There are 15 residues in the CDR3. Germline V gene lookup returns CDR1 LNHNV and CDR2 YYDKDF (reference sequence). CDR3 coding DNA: TGTGCCACCAGCACTCTCCGGGACACCCAAAACATTCAGTACTTC. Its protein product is CATSTLRDTQNIQYF. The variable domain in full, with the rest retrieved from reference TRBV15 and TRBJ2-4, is DAMVIQNPRYQVTQFGKPVTLSCSQTLNHNVMYWYQQKSSQAPKLLFHYYDKDFNNEADTPDNFQSRRPNTSFCFLDIRSPGLGDTAMYLCATSTLRDTQNIQYFGAGTRLSVL.